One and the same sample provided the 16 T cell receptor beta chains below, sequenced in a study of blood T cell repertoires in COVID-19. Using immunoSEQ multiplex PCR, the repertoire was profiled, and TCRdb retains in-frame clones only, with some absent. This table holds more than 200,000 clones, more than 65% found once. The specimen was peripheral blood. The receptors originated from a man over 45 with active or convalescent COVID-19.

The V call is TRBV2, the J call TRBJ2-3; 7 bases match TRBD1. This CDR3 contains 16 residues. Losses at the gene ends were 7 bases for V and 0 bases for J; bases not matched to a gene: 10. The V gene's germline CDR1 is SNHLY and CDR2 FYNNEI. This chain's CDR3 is CASTRRGTASTDTQYF. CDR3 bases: TGTGCCAGCACCAGACGAGGGACAGCAAGCACAGATACGCAGTATTTT.

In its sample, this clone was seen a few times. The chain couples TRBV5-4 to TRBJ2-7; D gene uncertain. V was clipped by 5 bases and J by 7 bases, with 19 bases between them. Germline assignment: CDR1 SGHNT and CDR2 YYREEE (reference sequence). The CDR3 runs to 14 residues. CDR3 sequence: CASSSGLTHGEQYF. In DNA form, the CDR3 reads TGTGCCAGCAGTTCCGGTCTGACACATGGAGAGCAGTACTTC.

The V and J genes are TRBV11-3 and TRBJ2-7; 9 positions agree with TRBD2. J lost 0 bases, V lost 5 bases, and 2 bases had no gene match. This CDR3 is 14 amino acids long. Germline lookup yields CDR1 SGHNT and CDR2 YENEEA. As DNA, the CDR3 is TGTGCCAGCAGCGCGGGGGGGAGCTCCTACGAGCAGTACTTC. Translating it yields CASSAGGSSYEQYF.

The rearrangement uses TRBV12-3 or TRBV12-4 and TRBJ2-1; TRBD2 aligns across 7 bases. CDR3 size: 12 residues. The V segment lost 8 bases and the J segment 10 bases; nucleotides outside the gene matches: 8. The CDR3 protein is CASGRLAREQFF. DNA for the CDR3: TGTGCCAGCGGCCGACTAGCCCGGGAGCAGTTCTTC.

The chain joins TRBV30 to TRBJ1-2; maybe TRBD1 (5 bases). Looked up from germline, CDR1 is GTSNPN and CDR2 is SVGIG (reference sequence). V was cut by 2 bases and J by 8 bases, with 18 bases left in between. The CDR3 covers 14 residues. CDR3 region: CAWSRGGGPVGYTF. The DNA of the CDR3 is TGTGCCTGGAGTAGGGGTGGTGGTCCGGTGGGCTACACCTTC.

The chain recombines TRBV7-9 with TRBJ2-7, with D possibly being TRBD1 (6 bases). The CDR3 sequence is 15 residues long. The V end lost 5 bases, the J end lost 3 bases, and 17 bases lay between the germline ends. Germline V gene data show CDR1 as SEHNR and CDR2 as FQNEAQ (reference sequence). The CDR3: CASSPSRLGGYEQYF. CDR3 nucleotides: TGTGCCAGCAGCCCCAGTCGTTTAGGGGGCTACGAGCAGTACTTC.

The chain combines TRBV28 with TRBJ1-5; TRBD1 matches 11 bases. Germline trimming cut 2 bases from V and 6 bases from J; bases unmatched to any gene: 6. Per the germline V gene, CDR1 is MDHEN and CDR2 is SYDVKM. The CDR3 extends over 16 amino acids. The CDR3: CASSLIGTGGSQPQHF. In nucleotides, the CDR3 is TGTGCCAGCAGTTTAATAGGGACAGGGGGAAGTCAGCCCCAGCATTTT.

The CDR3 bases are TGTGCCAGCAGCCAAGGGGCTAGCGGGAAACTCCAAGAGACCCAGTACTTC. It codes for CASSQGASGKLQETQYF. This chain connects TRBV4-2 to TRBJ2-5; TRBD2 agrees at 9 bases. This CDR3 is built from 17 residues. The germline CDR1 and CDR2 sequences are LGHNA and YNFKEQ. With V trimmed by 1 base and J by 1 base, 7 bases remained unmatched.

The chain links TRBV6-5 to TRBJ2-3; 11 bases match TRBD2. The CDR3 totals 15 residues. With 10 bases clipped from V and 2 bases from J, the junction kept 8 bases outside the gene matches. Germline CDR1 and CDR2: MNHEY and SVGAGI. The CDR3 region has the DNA TGTGCCACCAGGCTAGCGGGGGGACCCACAGATACGCAGTATTTT. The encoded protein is CATRLAGGPTDTQYF.

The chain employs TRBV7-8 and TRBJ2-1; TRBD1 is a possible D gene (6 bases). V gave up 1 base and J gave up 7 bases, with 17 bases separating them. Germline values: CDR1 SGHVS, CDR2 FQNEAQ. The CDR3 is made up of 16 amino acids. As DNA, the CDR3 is TGTGCCAGCAGCTTAGGGCCCTCACAGGGAAGGAATGAGCAGTTCTTC. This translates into CASSLGPSQGRNEQFF.

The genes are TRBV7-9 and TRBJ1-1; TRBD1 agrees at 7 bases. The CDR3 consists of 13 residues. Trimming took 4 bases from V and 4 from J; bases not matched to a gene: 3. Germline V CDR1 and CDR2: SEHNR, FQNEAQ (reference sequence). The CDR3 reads CASSSPGGTEAFF. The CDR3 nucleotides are TGTGCCAGCAGCTCACCAGGGGGCACTGAAGCTTTCTTT.

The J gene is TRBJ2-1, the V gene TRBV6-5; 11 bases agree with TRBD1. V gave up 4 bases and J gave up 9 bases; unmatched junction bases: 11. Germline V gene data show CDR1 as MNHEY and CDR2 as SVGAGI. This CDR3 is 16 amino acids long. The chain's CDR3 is CASSSGGTGGLGEQFF. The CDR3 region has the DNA TGTGCCAGCAGTTCGGGCGGGACAGGGGGTTTGGGTGAGCAGTTCTTC.

The CDR3: CASSPSQGSGNTIYF. CDR3 bases: TGTGCCAGCTCACCATCACAGGGCTCTGGAAACACCATATATTTT. The chain recombines TRBV18 with TRBJ1-3; TRBD1 is a possible D gene (6 bases). The CDR3 has 15 amino acids. CDR1 is KGHSH and CDR2 is LQKENI in the germline V gene. V shed 2 bases and J shed 0 bases, with 8 bases lying between them.

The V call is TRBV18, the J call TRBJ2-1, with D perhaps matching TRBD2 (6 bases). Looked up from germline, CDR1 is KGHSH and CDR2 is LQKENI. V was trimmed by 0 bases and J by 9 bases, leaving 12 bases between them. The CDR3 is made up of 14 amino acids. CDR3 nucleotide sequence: TGTGCCAGCTCACCACCGGTACGGGGGTTTGAGCAGTTCTTC. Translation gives CASSPPVRGFEQFF.

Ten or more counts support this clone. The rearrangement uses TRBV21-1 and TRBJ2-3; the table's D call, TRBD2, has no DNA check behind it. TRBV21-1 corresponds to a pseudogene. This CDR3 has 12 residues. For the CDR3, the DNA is TGTGCCAGCAGCAACCGCGAAGATACGCAGTATTTT. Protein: CASSNREDTQYF.

In DNA, the CDR3 is TGTGCCAGCAGCCAGAATGTCCTAAGTCATCAGCCCCAGCATTTT. Protein sequence: CASSQNVLSHQPQHF. The chain employs TRBV3-1 (or the pseudogene TRBV3-2) and TRBJ1-5; D is unresolved. This CDR3 is built from 15 residues. The germline gives CDR1 LGHDT, CDR2 YNNKEL (reference sequence). Between the trimmed V and J ends, which lost 3 bases and 5 bases, there was a span of 14 bases.